Listed here are 4 T cell receptor beta chains from one sample, sequenced in a study. One entry per CDR3 protein, called by TCRdb with MiXCR from the RT-PCR reads. The sample records hundreds of thousands of distinct CDR3 sequences, approximately 15% being singletons. Sequencing input: memory CD4+ T cells from blood. The receptors come from a female donor in good health, serving as a healthy control.

This clonotype was seen more than once but under ten times. The chain combines TRBV7-2 with TRBJ2-6; D perhaps matches TRBD2 (6 bases). This CDR3 contains 17 residues. Trimming shortened V by 2 bases and J by 0 bases, and 11 bases separated the two germline ends. Looked up from germline, CDR1 is SGHTA and CDR2 is FQGNSA. The CDR3 DNA is TGTGCCAGCAGCTTACTTAGCGGACGCTCTGGGGCCAACGTCCTGACTTTC. Its protein product is CASSLLSGRSGANVLTF.

The chain recombines TRBV20-1 with TRBJ1-6, with 8 bases fitting TRBD1. Germline CDR1 and CDR2: DFQATT and SNEGSKA (reference sequence). With V trimmed by 1 base and J by 12 bases, 11 bases remained unmatched. This CDR3 comprises 15 residues. The CDR3, as DNA: TGCAGTGCTAGAGTCCCGGGACAGGTCTGGGGACCCCTCCACTTT. This encodes CSARVPGQVWGPLHF.

This clonotype was counted between two and nine times. The chain recombines TRBV20-1 with TRBJ2-5; no firm D call. CDR3 size: 12 residues. Trimming stripped 1 base from V and 2 bases from J, with 5 bases between. The V gene's germline CDR1 is DFQATT and CDR2 SNEGSKA (reference sequence). The CDR3 sequence is CSARGVQETQYF. In DNA form, the CDR3 reads TGCAGTGCTAGAGGTGTACAAGAGACCCAGTACTTC.

This clonotype occurred a few times. The V and J genes are TRBV6-6 and TRBJ1-3; TRBD1 is a possible D gene (6 bases). The germline V and J ends were trimmed by 11 bases and 4 bases, with 18 bases remaining between them. The length of the CDR3 is 14 residues. The germline V gene encodes CDR1 MNHNY and CDR2 SVGAGI (reference sequence). Here the CDR3 DNA reads TGTGCCTGCCAACACAGGGAGAGAGGAAACACCATATATTTT. It yields the protein CACQHRERGNTIYF.